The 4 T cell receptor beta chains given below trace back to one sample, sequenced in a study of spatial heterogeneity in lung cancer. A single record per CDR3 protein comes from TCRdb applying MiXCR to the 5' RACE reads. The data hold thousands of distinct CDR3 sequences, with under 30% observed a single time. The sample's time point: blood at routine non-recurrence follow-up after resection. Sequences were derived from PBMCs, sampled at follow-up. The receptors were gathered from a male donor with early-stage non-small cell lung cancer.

The CDR3: CASSPGHTDTQYF. In DNA form, the CDR3 reads TGTGCCAGCAGCCCGGGGCACACAGATACGCAGTATTTT. The chain has TRBV7-8 and TRBJ2-3; D might be TRBD1 or TRBD2, each matching 5 bases. V shed 5 bases and J shed 2 bases, with 8 bases lying between them. Germline CDR1 is SGHVS and CDR2 is FQNEAQ. The length of the CDR3 is 13 residues.

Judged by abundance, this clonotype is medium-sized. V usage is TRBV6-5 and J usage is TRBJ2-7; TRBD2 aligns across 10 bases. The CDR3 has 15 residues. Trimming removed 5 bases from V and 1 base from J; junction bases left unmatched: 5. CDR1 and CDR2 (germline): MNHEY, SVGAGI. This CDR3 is CASSPLAGASYEQYF. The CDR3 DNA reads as TGTGCCAGCAGTCCCCTAGCGGGAGCGTCCTACGAGCAGTACTTC.

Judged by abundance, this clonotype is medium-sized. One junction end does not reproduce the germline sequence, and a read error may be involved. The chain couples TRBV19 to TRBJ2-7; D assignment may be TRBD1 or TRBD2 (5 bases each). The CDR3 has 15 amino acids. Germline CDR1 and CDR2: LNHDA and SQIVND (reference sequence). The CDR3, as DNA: TGTGCCAGTAGTATCTCCGGGACCCTACCCTACGATCAGTACTTC. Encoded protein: CASSISGTLPYDQYF.

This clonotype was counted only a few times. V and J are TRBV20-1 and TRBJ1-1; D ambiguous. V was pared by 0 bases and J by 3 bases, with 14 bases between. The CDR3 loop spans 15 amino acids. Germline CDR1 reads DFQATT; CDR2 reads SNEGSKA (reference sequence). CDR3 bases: TGCAGTGCTAGAGAGGGGAACGATGGTGACACTGAAGCTTTCTTT. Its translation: CSAREGNDGDTEAFF.